Presented here are 15 T cell receptor beta chains from one specimen sequenced in a study of T cells in Graves' hyperthyroidism and ophthalmopathy. RNA transcripts gave rise to amplified TCR beta CDR3 regions. An initial round of RT-PCR targeting the TCR CDR3 relied on the HTBI primer set. TCRdb ran MiXCR on the multiplex PCR reads and lists one entry per CDR3 protein. The sample shows about 200,000 distinct CDR3 sequences, roughly 18% of them seen only once. The sample taken for sequencing was blood. These receptors all stem from a man in his fifties or sixties with Graves' hyperthyroidism.

This clonotype was recorded a few times. This chain links TRBV9 with TRBJ1-2, with 7 bases lining up with TRBD1. The CDR3 extends over 15 amino acids. The trim removed 2 bases at V and 6 bases at J, leaving 10 bases unmatched. The germline CDR1 and CDR2 sequences are SGDLS and YYNGEE. The CDR3 reads CASSVNTGEGDGYTF. The CDR3 DNA sequence: TGTGCCAGCAGCGTCAATACAGGGGAGGGGGATGGCTACACCTTC.

This clonotype was counted a few times. This chain joins TRBV5-1 and TRBJ2-5; 8 bases are a match to TRBD1. The germline V gene has CDR1 SGHRS and CDR2 YFSETQ. The CDR3 is 12 residues long. V lost 9 bases to trimming and J lost 5 bases; unmatched junction nucleotides: 6. The DNA of the CDR3 is TGCGCCAACGACAGGGGTAGGGAGACCCAGTACTTC. Translation gives CANDRGRETQYF.

This clonotype was seen only a few times. The chain uses TRBV7-9 and TRBJ2-3, with unresolved D. Germline CDR1 and CDR2: SEHNR and FQNEAQ (reference sequence). The CDR3 contains 13 residues. V lost 3 bases and J lost 11, with 15 bases in between. The CDR3 coding sequence is TGTGCCAGCAGCTTCTTTTTGGCCGTCGAGCAGTATTTT. Its protein is CASSFFLAVEQYF. Complete variable domain (other parts from reference TRBV7-9 and TRBJ2-3): DTGVSQNPRHKITKRGQNVTFRCDPISEHNRLYWYRQTLGQGPEFLTYFQNEAQLEKSRLLSDRFSAERPKGSFSTLEIQRTEQGDSAMYLCASSFFLAVEQYFGPGTRLTVL.

The genes are TRBV27 and TRBJ2-1, with 7 nucleotides matching TRBD2. Germline CDR1 MNHEY, CDR2 SMNVEV (reference sequence). The CDR3 contains 15 residues. V shed 7 bases and J 4 bases; nucleotides not matched to a gene: 10. CDR3 sequence reads: CASMGGAGKYNEQFF. DNA for the CDR3: TGTGCCAGCATGGGAGGAGCGGGAAAGTACAATGAGCAGTTCTTC.

In its sample, this clonotype was seen a few times. The J gene is TRBJ1-2, the V gene TRBV2, with D tentatively TRBD1 (5 bases). Per germline, CDR1 SNHLY and CDR2 FYNNEI. V was trimmed by 7 bases and J by 5 bases, leaving 20 bases between them. The CDR3 sequence is 15 residues long. CDR3 sequence: CASKMGGGVGYGYTF. The CDR3 DNA sequence: TGTGCCAGCAAGATGGGCGGGGGTGTAGGTTATGGCTACACCTTC.

This clonotype has a handful of counts. The chain combines TRBV9 with TRBJ2-2; perhaps TRBD1 as D (6 bases). CDR1 and CDR2 (germline): SGDLS, YYNGEE. The length of the CDR3 is 16 residues. The V and J ends lost 0 bases and 4 bases respectively, with 13 bases between them. The CDR3 loop is CASSVAQGLVTGELFF. The CDR3 coding sequence is TGTGCCAGCAGCGTAGCTCAGGGGCTGGTCACCGGGGAGCTGTTTTTT.

This clonotype appeared a few times. This rearrangement joins TRBV7-2 to TRBJ2-7, with D possibly matching TRBD1 (6 bases). The ends were cut back, 2 bases at V and 0 bases at J, with 14 bases in the middle. From germline, CDR1 is SGHTA and CDR2 FQGNSA. The CDR3 extends over 16 amino acids. The CDR3 protein is CASSLKGGQSSYEQYF. CDR3 bases: TGTGCCAGCAGCTTAAAAGGTGGACAGTCCTCCTACGAGCAGTACTTC. Based on the CDR3 plus reference TRBV7-2 and TRBJ2-7, the full variable domain is GAGVSQSPSNKVTEKGKDVELRCDPISGHTALYWYRQSLGQGLEFLIYFQGNSAPDKSGLPSDRFSAERTGGSVSTLTIQRTQQEDSAVYLCASSLKGGQSSYEQYFGPGTRLTVT.

This clonotype was observed a few times. The CDR3 nucleotides are TGTGCCAGCAGCCCAACGATATACACTTCCGAAGCCAAAAACATTCAGTACTTC. As protein: CASSPTIYTSEAKNIQYF. The V call is TRBV7-9, the J call TRBJ2-4; D unclear. The CDR3 sequence is 18 residues long. V shed 5 bases and J shed 0 bases, with 20 bases lying between them. CDR1 and CDR2 (germline): SEHNR, FQNEAQ (reference sequence). Based on the CDR3 plus reference TRBV7-9 and TRBJ2-4, the full variable domain is DTGVSQNPRHKITKRGQNVTFRCDPISEHNRLYWYRQTLGQGPEFLTYFQNEAQLEKSRLLSDRFSAERPKGSFSTLEIQRTEQGDSAMYLCASSPTIYTSEAKNIQYFGAGTRLSVL.

This clonotype was counted many times. The V gene is TRBV6-6, the J gene TRBJ2-3, with TRBD1 as a possible D gene (5 bases). Germline assignment: CDR1 MNHNY and CDR2 SVGAGI (reference sequence). The CDR3 loop spans 13 amino acids. V dropped 2 bases and J dropped 7 bases, with 10 bases sitting between them. The CDR3 region has the DNA TGTGCCAGCAGTTACACATCAGGGTATACGCAGTATTTT. Translation gives CASSYTSGYTQYF.

The rearrangement joins TRBV6-1 to TRBJ2-2; TRBD2 aligns across 11 bases. The CDR3 is made up of 14 amino acids. Germline CDR1 reads MNHNS; CDR2 reads SASEGT. With V trimmed by 10 bases and J by 5 bases, 6 bases remained unmatched. CDR3 DNA: TGTGCCATCACTAGCGGGAGTGTTACCGGGGAGCTGTTTTTT. Its protein is CAITSGSVTGELFF.

This chain connects TRBV6-1 to TRBJ2-7; 10 bases line up with TRBD1. Germline CDR1 reads MNHNS; CDR2 reads SASEGT. There are 12 residues in the CDR3. Trimming at V came to 9 bases and at J to 9 bases, leaving 8 bases not matched to a gene. CDR3 nucleotide sequence: TGTGCCAGAGACAGGGGGCCCCTAGGGCAGTACTTC. Its translation: CARDRGPLGQYF.

The sample holds many counts of this clonotype. The genes are TRBV10-3 and TRBJ2-1; D gene ambiguous. Trimming shortened V by 0 bases and J by 8 bases, and 17 bases separated the two germline ends. The CDR3 extends over 16 amino acids. Germline CDR1 reads ENHRY; CDR2 reads SYGVKD. In DNA form, the CDR3 reads TGTGCCATCAGTGAGTCGGGCCCCCCCGGCGAGGATGAGCAGTTCTTC. Its translation: CAISESGPPGEDEQFF.

This clonotype was observed at least ten times. The chain links TRBV6-1 to TRBJ2-3; D ambiguous. CDR1 is MNHNS and CDR2 is SASEGT in the germline V gene. Between the trimmed V and J ends, which lost 7 bases and 0 bases, there was a span of 5 bases. The CDR3 sequence is 12 residues long. The CDR3 coding sequence is TGTGCCAGCACTACTAGCACAGATACGCAGTATTTT. It translates to CASTTSTDTQYF.

A few counts support this clonotype. At one boundary the junction diverges from the germline segment, which might be a read error. The genes are TRBV12-3 or TRBV12-4 and TRBJ1-1, with D uncertain. The CDR3 consists of 13 residues. The CDR3 DNA sequence: TGTGCCGGCAGTGCACAGACGAACACTGAAGCTTTCTTT. It codes for CAGSAQTNTEAFF.

A word on this clonotype: One end of the junction is discordant with germline, which a read error may explain. The rearrangement links TRBV5-1 to TRBJ1-5; TRBD1 might be the D (6 bases). This CDR3 region has 16 residues. Germline V lookup: CDR1 SGHRS, CDR2 YFSETQ. CDR3 bases: TGTGCCAGCAGCTTGGCCTTGCCAGGGGAAAATCAGCCCCAGCATTTT. It is translated as CASSLALPGENQPQHF.